The 14 T cell receptor beta chains below all came from one sample that was sequenced in a study of response to subunit inactivated influenza vaccine. TCRdb processed the RT-PCR reads anew with MiXCR; each CDR3 protein has one entry. This table holds fewer than 700,000 distinct CDR3 sequences, roughly 13% found once. This specimen consisted of PBMCs from blood, obtained roughly 48 days after vaccination. The receptors here all came from a man in his fifties or sixties who received an inactivated influenza vaccine.

This chain uses TRBV9 with TRBJ2-1; D ambiguous. CDR3 length equals 12 residues. Germline CDR1 and CDR2: SGDLS and YYNGEE. Trimming left V 3 bases short and J 8 bases short, with 9 bases between. The CDR3 loop reads CASSASGDEQFF. For the CDR3, the DNA is TGTGCCAGCAGCGCCTCTGGGGATGAGCAGTTCTTC.

This clonotype was seen only a few times. The gene calls are TRBV15 and TRBJ2-2; possibly TRBD1 for D (6 bases). V gave up 8 bases and J gave up 0 bases, with 10 bases separating them. CDR1 is LNHNV, CDR2 YYDKDF, per germline (reference sequence). The CDR3 spans 14 residues. The CDR3 here is CATSGTPNTGELFF. CDR3 nucleotide sequence: TGTGCCACCTCCGGGACACCGAACACCGGGGAGCTGTTTTTT.

The sample holds a few counts of this clonotype. This chain connects TRBV7-2 to TRBJ2-5; 12 positions agree with TRBD2. The CDR3 is 17 amino acids. Germline CDR1 SGHTA, CDR2 FQGNSA. The V and J ends lost 3 bases and 0 bases, in that order; junction bases with no gene match: 5. The CDR3 DNA reads TGTGCCAGCAGCTTGTTAGGGACTAGCGGGTACCAAGAGACCCAGTACTTC. Its translation is CASSLLGTSGYQETQYF.

This clonotype was counted many times. The V and J genes are TRBV29-1 and TRBJ1-2; a possible D gene is TRBD1 (5 bases). V lost 7 bases and J 1 base, leaving 10 bases between the germline ends. CDR1 and CDR2 (germline): SQVTM, ANQGSEA. There are 12 residues in the CDR3. In DNA form, the CDR3 reads TGCAGCGCCGGGACTGATAACTATGGCTACACCTTC. Protein sequence: CSAGTDNYGYTF.

This clonotype has more than one count but fewer than ten. V gene TRBV7-8 combines with J gene TRBJ2-7, with D possibly TRBD1 on 5 matching bases. V dropped 1 base and J dropped 0 bases, with 13 bases sitting between them. CDR3 length equals 16 residues. CDR1 is SGHVS and CDR2 is FQNEAQ in the germline V gene. The CDR3: CASSLDFGGASYEQYF. The CDR3 DNA reads TGTGCCAGCAGCTTAGATTTCGGTGGGGCCTCCTACGAGCAGTACTTC.

The gene calls are TRBV5-1 and TRBJ2-1; 7 bases line up with TRBD1. Trimming cost V 4 bases and J 8 bases; bases outside gene matches: 12. This CDR3 comprises 15 residues. Germline CDR1 is SGHRS and CDR2 is YFSETQ. This CDR3 is CASSPWAGGYDEQFF. The CDR3 DNA follows: TGCGCCAGCAGCCCCTGGGCAGGGGGATATGATGAGCAGTTCTTC. The variable domain in full, completed from reference TRBV5-1 and TRBJ2-1, reads KAGVTQTPRYLIKTRGQQVTLSCSPISGHRSVSWYQQTPGQGLQFLFEYFSETQRNKGNFPGRFSGRQFSNSRSEMNVSTLELGDSALYLCASSPWAGGYDEQFFGPGTRLTVL.

The chain joins TRBV28 to TRBJ2-7; the D is unclear. CDR1 is MDHEN, CDR2 SYDVKM, per germline. There are 11 residues in the CDR3. V was trimmed by 6 bases and J by 6 bases, leaving 9 bases between them. Here the CDR3 DNA reads TGTGCCAGCAGCAGGTTTGGCGAGCAGTACTTC. Protein sequence: CASSRFGEQYF.

This clonotype has more than one count but fewer than ten. This sequence joins TRBV4-3 and TRBJ2-3, with D possibly matching TRBD2 (7 bases). Per germline, CDR1 LGHNA and CDR2 YSLEER. V lost 4 bases and J lost 0, with 20 bases in between. The CDR3 extends over 18 amino acids. This CDR3 is CASSLSRLKGGSTDTQYF. The CDR3 DNA reads as TGCGCCAGCAGCCTTTCGAGATTGAAGGGGGGGAGCACAGATACGCAGTATTTT.

The chain joins TRBV7-2 to TRBJ2-7; D not resolved. The CDR3 covers 14 residues. CDR1 is SGHTA and CDR2 is FQGNSA in the germline V gene. V shed 4 bases and J shed 7 bases, with 17 bases lying between them. The CDR3 here is CASSSGVSSWEQYF. CDR3 coding DNA: TGTGCCAGCAGCTCTGGGGTCTCCTCTTGGGAGCAGTACTTC.

This rearrangement joins TRBV9 to TRBJ2-5; D may correspond to TRBD1 or TRBD2 (5 bases each). Trimming took 1 base from V and 2 from J, leaving 9 bases between them. The CDR3 covers 14 residues. Germline CDR1 SGDLS, CDR2 YYNGEE. CDR3 residues: CASSVSGGQETQYF. The CDR3, as DNA: TGTGCCAGCAGCGTATCTGGGGGTCAAGAGACCCAGTACTTC. Full variable domain (outside the CDR3, taken from reference TRBV9 and TRBJ2-5): DSGVTQTPKHLITATGQRVTLRCSPRSGDLSVYWYQQSLDQGLQFLIQYYNGEERAKGNILERFSAQQFPDLHSELNLSSLELGDSALYFCASSVSGGQETQYFGPGTRLLVL.

The J gene is TRBJ2-1, the V gene TRBV7-8; D may be TRBD1 (6 bases). Per the germline V gene, CDR1 is SGHVS and CDR2 is FQNEAQ. The CDR3 runs to 17 residues. The V end was cut by 1 base, the J end by 0 bases, with 13 bases between. The CDR3 sequence is CASSLVGQDSSYNEQFF. The CDR3 bases are TGTGCCAGCAGCTTAGTAGGGCAGGACAGCTCCTACAATGAGCAGTTCTTC.

The rearrangement joins TRBV29-1 to TRBJ1-1; D is uncertain. CDR3 length: 13 amino acids. Deletions cut 3 bases from V and 2 bases from J, with 10 bases between. Germline CDR1 and CDR2: SQVTM and ANQGSEA. The CDR3 nucleotides read TGCAGCGTTGATCCAGGTGAAAACACTGAAGCTTTCTTT. Translation gives CSVDPGENTEAFF.

The genes are TRBV11-2 and TRBJ2-3, with TRBD1 identical over 8 bases. V shed 5 bases, J shed 4 bases, and the junction held 11 bases outside the gene matches. Germline CDR1 is SGHAT and CDR2 is FQNNGV. The CDR3 is made up of 16 amino acids. The CDR3 nucleotides are TGTGCCAGCAGCCCCCGGACAGGGTCGTTGCCAGATACGCAGTATTTT. It codes for CASSPRTGSLPDTQYF.

The rearrangement uses TRBV20-1 and TRBJ1-1; 7 bases line up with TRBD1. The CDR3 length is 12 residues. The J segment lost 5 bases and the V segment lost 6 bases, leaving 6 bases of the junction unmatched. CDR1 and CDR2 from the germline V gene are DFQATT and SNEGSKA (reference sequence). CDR3 residues: CSAGDSRTEAFF. The CDR3 nucleotides are TGCAGTGCAGGGGACAGCAGGACTGAAGCTTTCTTT.